The rows below give T cell receptor beta chains drawn from one sample of a study of T cell responses to AZD1222 COVID-19 vaccine. Data came from immunoSEQ multiplex PCR; TCRdb stores just in-frame clones and leaves some out. The sample holds about 51,000 clones, about 87% seen once. The sample here was peripheral blood, taken 28 days after the second AZD1222 dose. The receptors were gathered from an adult who received the AZD1222 COVID-19 vaccine. CDR3s include the opening cysteine and the closing phenylalanine or tryptophan. D genes are given only for firm matches. Rows may omit the clone size; those that give it use once, few, many or a size class.

D gene	clone size	J gene	V gene	CDR3 protein	CDR3 DNA
-	once	TRBJ2-4	TRBV28	CASSMKNIQYF	TGTGCCAGCAGTATGAAAAACATTCAGTACTTC
-	-	TRBJ2-6	TRBV5-4	CASSSGDSGANVLTF	TGTGCCAGCAGCTCTGGAGATTCTGGGGCCAACGTCCTGACTTTC
-	-	TRBJ2-7	TRBV11-3	CASSLDGYEQYF	TGTGCCAGCAGCTTAGACGGGTACGAGCAGTACTTC
-	once	TRBJ2-4	TRBV2	CASAGSYSKNIQYF	TGTGCCAGCGCGGGATCTTATTCCAAAAACATTCAGTACTTC
-	once	TRBJ2-3	TRBV6-2/TRBV6-3	CASSYPTGSRTDTQYF	TGTGCCAGCAGTTACCCTACAGGGTCTCGCACAGATACGCAGTATTTT
TRBD1	-	TRBJ2-2	TRBV2	CASSEGQGAPGELFF	TGTGCCAGCAGTGAAGGACAGGGGGCGCCCGGGGAGCTGTTTTTT
-	-	TRBJ2-3	TRBV28	CASSPGPETQYF	TGTGCCAGCAGTCCCGGGCCTGAAACGCAGTATTTT
-	-	TRBJ2-7	TRBV5-4	CASSLEGSGFSYEQYF	TGTGCCAGCAGCTTGGAGGGTAGCGGTTTCTCCTACGAGCAGTACTTC
TRBD2	-	TRBJ2-1	TRBV3-1/TRBV3-2	CASSQEVGRSNEQFF	TGTGCCAGCAGCCAAGAAGTCGGGAGGTCCAATGAGCAGTTCTTC
TRBD1	-	TRBJ1-1	TRBV5-4	CASSLKGTGGTEAFF	TGTGCCAGCAGCTTGAAAGGGACAGGGGGCACTGAAGCTTTCTTT
-	-	TRBJ1-5	TRBV30	CAWSATDSNQPQHF	TGTGCCTGGAGTGCGACAGATAGCAATCAGCCCCAGCATTTT
-	-	TRBJ2-1	TRBV27	CASSQGVSEQFF	TGTGCCAGCAGTCAAGGGGTCAGTGAGCAGTTCTTC
TRBD2	-	TRBJ2-2	TRBV9	CASSVGGRAGYGELFF	TGTGCCAGCAGCGTCGGCGGGAGGGCCGGTTACGGGGAGCTGTTTTTT
TRBD1	once	TRBJ2-7	TRBV5-1	CASSPGGTGLMDEQYF	TGCGCCAGCAGCCCGGGCGGGACAGGGTTAATGGACGAGCAGTACTTC
-	-	TRBJ2-1	TRBV28	CASSLGWLTGLYNEQFF	TGTGCCAGCAGTTTAGGATGGCTTACGGGCCTCTACAATGAGCAGTTCTTC
TRBD2	-	TRBJ2-2	TRBV6-2/TRBV6-3	CASSPSGSESGELFF	TGTGCCAGCAGCCCCAGCGGGAGTGAGAGCGGGGAGCTGTTTTTT
-	-	TRBJ1-1	TRBV7-2	CASSPGRRNTEAFF	TGTGCCAGCAGCCCGGGACGGCGTAACACTGAAGCTTTCTTT
-	-	TRBJ1-1	TRBV30	CAWSSGRNTEAFF	TGTGCCTGGAGTTCAGGGAGGAACACTGAAGCTTTCTTT
TRBD1	-	TRBJ2-5	TRBV6-5	CASRKTGMETQYF	TGTGCCAGCAGGAAGACAGGGATGGAGACCCAGTACTTC
-	-	TRBJ2-7	TRBV5-1	CASRVSRGSYEQYF	TGCGCCAGTAGAGTTTCAAGGGGGAGCTACGAGCAGTACTTC
-	-	TRBJ1-2	TRBV3-1/TRBV3-2	CASSQDEGSGYTF	TGTGCCAGCAGCCAAGATGAGGGATCTGGCTACACCTTC
-	-	TRBJ2-3	TRBV15	CATSRDRRGQTDTQYF	TGTGCCACCAGCAGAGATAGGCGGGGCCAGACAGATACGCAGTATTTT
-	-	TRBJ1-1	TRBV27	CASSLDRYGLYTEAFF	TGTGCCAGCAGTTTAGATCGGTACGGCCTGTACACTGAAGCTTTCTTT
TRBD1	few	TRBJ1-1	TRBV2	CASSVNVQGGLRAFF	TGTGCCAGCAGTGTAAACGTACAGGGGGGTTTAAGAGCTTTCTTT
TRBD2	-	TRBJ2-7	TRBV5-6	CASSQTSAGGREQYF	TGTGCCAGCAGTCAGACTAGCGCCGGTGGTAGGGAGCAGTACTTC
TRBD1	-	TRBJ2-5	TRBV19	CASSMTGETQYF	TGTGCCAGTAGTATGACAGGGGAAACCCAGTACTTC
-	-	TRBJ2-1	TRBV24-1	CATSGVNGAKGSDEQFF	TGTGCCACCAGTGGGGTAAACGGGGCCAAAGGGTCCGATGAGCAGTTCTTC
TRBD2	-	TRBJ2-1	TRBV11-2	CASSLKAGTNYNEQFF	TGTGCCAGCAGCTTAAAAGCGGGGACGAACTACAATGAGCAGTTCTTC
-	-	TRBJ1-2	TRBV10-1	CASSEGLYYGYTF	TGCGCCAGCAGTGAGGGGTTGTACTATGGCTACACCTTC
TRBD1	-	TRBJ1-4	TRBV7-9	CASSAGDRTNEKLFF	TGTGCCAGCAGCGCTGGGGACAGAACTAATGAAAAACTGTTTTTT
TRBD1	-	TRBJ1-5	TRBV7-8	CASSNRGTNQPQHF	TGTGCCAGCAGCAACAGGGGCACCAATCAGCCCCAGCATTTT
-	-	TRBJ2-1	TRBV6-5	CASRVSGYNEQFF	TGTGCCAGCCGGGTTAGCGGTTACAATGAGCAGTTCTTC
TRBD2	once	TRBJ2-3	TRBV9	CASSAPGTSGTDTQYF	TGTGCCAGCAGCGCGCCCGGGACTAGCGGCACAGATACGCAGTATTTT
-	-	TRBJ2-1	TRBV9	CASSVTSSYNEQFF	TGTGCCAGCAGCGTAACTAGCTCCTACAATGAGCAGTTCTTC
-	-	TRBJ2-1	TRBV7-2	CASSLRVSYNEQFF	TGTGCCAGCAGCCTACGGGTCTCCTACAATGAGCAGTTCTTC
TRBD2	-	TRBJ2-3	TRBV14	CASSQRWYSGRSDTQYF	TGTGCCAGCAGCCAAAGGTGGTATAGCGGGAGATCAGATACGCAGTATTTT
-	-	TRBJ2-5	TRBV9	CASSVVGRQETQYF	TGTGCCAGCAGCGTAGTTGGACGGCAAGAGACCCAGTACTTC
-	-	TRBJ1-3	TRBV3-1/TRBV3-2	CASSLLGGNTIYF	TGTGCCAGCAGCCTCCTGGGAGGGAACACCATATATTTT
-	-	TRBJ1-5	TRBV28	CASSLSPLGSGVMVRQPQHF	TGTGCCAGCAGTTTAAGCCCGTTAGGATCCGGGGTGATGGTTAGGCAGCCCCAGCATTTT